This TCR beta chain comes out of a study of blood T cell dynamics during melanoma immunotherapy (TCRdb year 2020). Study-wide context: All patients had metastatic melanoma and were given first-line pembrolizumab or nivolumab plus ipilimumab as standard of care in the United Kingdom. To find early correlates of response, peripheral T cell receptor repertoires were profiled in metastatic melanoma patients before and after one cycle of checkpoint inhibitor therapy. Consecutive patients formed a training cohort, and a further independent group of patients from the same centre was pooled into an external validation set.

For every bulk PBMC sample, a fixed 350 ng of DNA was loaded. Following the manufacturer instructions, the immunoSEQ TCRb Assay kit was used to amplify TCR beta CDR3 sequences from genomic DNA. The KAPA Library Quantification Kit for Illumina platforms was used to quantify pooled libraries by qPCR. Sequencing of the pooled libraries was done on an Illumina NextSeq 500, with clustering at roughly 0.55-1.2 pM. Concerning the study's data processing: The TCR data were analyzed using immunoSEQ ANALYZER and the R LymphoSeq package. A rearrangement efficiency score was calculated as productive divided by the sum of productive and non-productive CDR3 sequences. Clonality was assessed using the Gini coefficient and diversity using the Renyi index at alpha=1, with pairwise comparisons between timepoints within each patient. Clonal relatedness used an edit distance of 3, and repertoire similarity used the Bhattacharyya coefficient, both computed in LymphoSeq. To classify response, a linear discriminant analysis based on week-3 changes in clonality and diversity was built with the R MASS and caret packages. The immuneACCESS repertoire file appears here via TCRdb, limited to in-frame rearrangements. These files lack a portion of the clones; in checked studies, under half of the deficit traces to unresolved V genes, and the cause of the others is not known. V and J calls and clone size come straight from that table; D and trimming were deduced from the DNA. In all, the sample holds about 12,000 clones, and approximately 87% of those were seen once. The ten largest clones capture about 4.2% of the sample.

The meaning of the sample's time point label: week 3, after first cycle of checkpoint inhibitor. Blood was sampled before treatment (T0) and at week 3 (W3), after the first cycle of checkpoint blockade. Except for a couple of patients with rapid clinical progression, response was assessed 12 weeks after the first infusion by RECIST 1.1; disease control meant complete response, partial response or stable disease. Patients were excluded for prior systemic cancer treatment, concomitant immunosuppressant therapy or synchronous other active malignancies. TCR beta was sequenced in both bulk PBMC and plasma cell-free DNA in order to track circulating cells as well as T cell turnover. PBMC were isolated from blood with Lymphoprep and SepMate tubes, followed by red cell lysis. QIAamp DNA Blood Mini kits were used to extract DNA from PBMC and from sorted T cell subsets. About this clone: What antigen it recognizes has not been identified. No base-level quality is on record; no much larger clone is a single base apart.

The paper's findings and limits, for the study overall: Whether the T cell clones driving repertoire changes were melanoma-specific or reflected general immune activation could not be determined in the study. The relatively small sample size was acknowledged as a potential limitation on generalization of the results. Patients who later achieved disease control showed a bifurcated PBMC repertoire reorganization at W3, with increased clonality or increased diversity, unlike progressors.

This clonotype was obtained from a human donor with melanoma. The sequenced sample was blood, obtained from a patient treated with checkpoint blockade.

The CDR3 here reads CASSLAGGVNEQFF. The DNA sequence is TGTGCCAGCAGCTTAGCGGGGGGGGTCAATGAGCAGTTCTTC. The V and J segments used are TRBV7-8 and TRBJ2-1, with 7 bases matching TRBD2. The CDR3 runs 14 residues from the cysteine to the phenylalanine. Only the CDR3 DNA stays, 42 bases, in frame from base 1. Unmatched junction bases come to 2, with V trimmed by 0 bases and J by 6 bases. For CDR1 and CDR2, the germline V gene lists SGHVS and FQNEAQ.